The entry that follows covers one T cell receptor (beta chain) sequence. Its antigen remains unidentified. This entry belongs to a study of T cells in narcolepsy. Study at large: Donors had narcolepsy type 1 or type 2, or were healthy controls.

General study points: Autoreactive HCRT-specific and TRIB2-specific clonotypes were marked in same-patient CSF-versus-blood CD4+ comparisons. Autoreactive clonotypes reportedly recurred in blood of same and different patients, not controls.

Profiling relied on immunoSEQ multiplex PCR, and the TCRdb table lists in-frame clones only, not all of them. The sample has tens of thousands of clones; 83% are singletons. The sequence came from a human donor in good health. Sequencing was done on a sample of memory (CD45RA-) CD4+ T cells from blood.

CDR3 sequence: CASSVTGGNSPLHF. In DNA, the CDR3 is TGTGCCAGCAGCGTTACAGGGGGGAATTCACCCCTCCACTTT. This chain links TRBV9 with TRBJ1-6; 8 bases fit TRBD1. The CDR3 loop spans 14 amino acids. Unmatched junction bases numbered 2, after V lost 2 bases and J lost 7 bases. The germline V gene encodes CDR1 SGDLS and CDR2 YYNGEE. Filled out from reference TRBV9 and TRBJ1-6, the complete variable domain reads DSGVTQTPKHLITATGQRVTLRCSPRSGDLSVYWYQQSLDQGLQFLIQYYNGEERAKGNILERFSAQQFPDLHSELNLSSLELGDSALYFCASSVTGGNSPLHFGNGTRLTVT.